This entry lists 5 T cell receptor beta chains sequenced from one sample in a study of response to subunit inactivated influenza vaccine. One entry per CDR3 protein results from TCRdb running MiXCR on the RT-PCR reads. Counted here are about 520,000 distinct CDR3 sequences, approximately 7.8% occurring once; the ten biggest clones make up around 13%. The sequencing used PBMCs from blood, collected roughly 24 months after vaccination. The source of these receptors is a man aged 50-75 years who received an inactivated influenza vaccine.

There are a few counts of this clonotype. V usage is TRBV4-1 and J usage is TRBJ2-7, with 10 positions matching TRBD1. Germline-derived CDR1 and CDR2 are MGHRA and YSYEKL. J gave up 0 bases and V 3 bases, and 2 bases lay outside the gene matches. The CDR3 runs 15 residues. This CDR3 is CASSHRTGGSYEQYF. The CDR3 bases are TGCGCCAGCAGCCATCGGACAGGGGGCTCCTACGAGCAGTACTTC.

This CDR3 reads CASRTQETQYF. The DNA of the CDR3 is TGTGCCAGCAGGACCCAAGAGACCCAGTACTTC. The genes are TRBV6-2 or TRBV6-3 and TRBJ2-5, with no clear D. With 6 bases removed from V and 1 base from J, the gap between germline ends came to 3 bases. Germline-derived CDR1 and CDR2 are MNHEY and SVGEGT. CDR3 size: 11 residues.

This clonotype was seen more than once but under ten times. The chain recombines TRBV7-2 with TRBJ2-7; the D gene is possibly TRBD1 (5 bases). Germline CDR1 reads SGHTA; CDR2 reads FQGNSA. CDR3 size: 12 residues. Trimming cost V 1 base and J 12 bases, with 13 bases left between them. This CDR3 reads CASSLDLRELYF. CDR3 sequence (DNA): TGTGCCAGCAGCTTAGATCTCAGGGAACTGTACTTC. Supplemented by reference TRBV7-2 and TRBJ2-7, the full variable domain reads GAGVSQSPSNKVTEKGKDVELRCDPISGHTALYWYRQSLGQGLEFLIYFQGNSAPDKSGLPSDRFSAERTGGSVSTLTIQRTQQEDSAVYLCASSLDLRELYFGPGTRLTVT.

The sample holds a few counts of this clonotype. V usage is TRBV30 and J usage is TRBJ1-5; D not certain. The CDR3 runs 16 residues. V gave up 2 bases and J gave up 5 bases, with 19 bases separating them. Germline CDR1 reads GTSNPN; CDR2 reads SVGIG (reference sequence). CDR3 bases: TGTGCCTGGAGTCCCTACTGGGGTAGGGTGGATCAGCCCCAGCATTTT. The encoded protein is CAWSPYWGRVDQPQHF.

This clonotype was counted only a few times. The CDR3 loop reads CASSRGKTSGRPIEQFF. The CDR3 coding sequence is TGTGCCAGCAGCCGGGGGAAGACTAGCGGGAGACCGATTGAGCAGTTCTTC. The gene calls are TRBV7-2 and TRBJ2-1; TRBD2 matches at 12 bases. Trimming removed 5 bases from V and 9 bases from J; junction bases left unmatched: 14. The CDR3 is 17 residues long. CDR1 is SGHTA and CDR2 is FQGNSA in the germline V gene.